This T cell receptor (beta chain) was recovered during a study of a mutant IDH1 vaccine in newly diagnosed glioma. Overall study context: Receipt of radiotherapy, temozolomide, or both preceded the study, and most received both.

Per the germline V gene, CDR1 is SGHNT and CDR2 is YYREEE (reference sequence). The CDR3 is 15 amino acids. J gave up 3 bases and V 4 bases, and 6 bases lay outside the gene matches. Sequencing used immunoSEQ multiplex PCR; TCRdb keeps in-frame clones, though not all of them. Of 75,000 to 100,000 clones in the sample, roughly 82% are singletons; the top ten hold around 5%. Overall study results and limits: Top-clonotype changes in peripheral T cells seemed unrelated to pseudoprogression.

Turning to this clone: Antigen unknown.

Time point specified: baseline, week 1 (first vaccination visit). Described treatment: pre-vaccination baseline after standard-of-care therapy. The astrocytomas were IDH1-mutant, ATRX-negative, and WHO grade 3 or 4. The V call is TRBV5-4, the J call TRBJ1-2, with 10 bases identical to TRBD1. The TCR comes from a man between 35 and 55 years old with glioma. Some clones in this sample may be carry-over from other donors' samples. The source was PBMCs, collected from a glioma patient treated with radiotherapy, temozolomide or both. The CDR3 is CASSNRDRGHYGYTF. For the CDR3, the DNA is TGTGCCAGCAGCAACCGGGACAGGGGCCACTATGGCTACACCTTC.